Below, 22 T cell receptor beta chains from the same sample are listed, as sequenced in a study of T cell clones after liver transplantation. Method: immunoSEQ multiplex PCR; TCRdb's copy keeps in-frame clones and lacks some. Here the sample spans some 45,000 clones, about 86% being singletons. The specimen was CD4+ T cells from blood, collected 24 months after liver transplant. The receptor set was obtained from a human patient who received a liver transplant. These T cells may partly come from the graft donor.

CDR3 coding DNA: TGTGCCAGCAGTGTCCGACCCGGGGACACTGAAGCTTTCTTT. Protein sequence: CASSVRPGDTEAFF. The chain uses TRBV6-1 and TRBJ1-1; D unclear. Germline values: CDR1 MNHNS, CDR2 SASEGT. This CDR3 spans 14 amino acids. V lost 4 bases to trimming and J lost 3 bases, with 12 bases between them.

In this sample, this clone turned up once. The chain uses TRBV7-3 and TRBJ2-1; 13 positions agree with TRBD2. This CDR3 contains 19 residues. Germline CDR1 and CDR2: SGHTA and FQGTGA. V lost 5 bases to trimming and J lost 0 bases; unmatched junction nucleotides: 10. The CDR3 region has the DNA TGTGCCAGCAGCCTAATGGGACTAGCGGGACCAAACTCCTACAATGAGCAGTTCTTC. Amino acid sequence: CASSLMGLAGPNSYNEQFF.

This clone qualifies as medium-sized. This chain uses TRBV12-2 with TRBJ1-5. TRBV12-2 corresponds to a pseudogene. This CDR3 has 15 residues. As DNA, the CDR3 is TGTGCAAGTCGCTTCGCCAACTTGGGCAATCAGCCCCAGCATTTT. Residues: CASRFANLGNQPQHF.

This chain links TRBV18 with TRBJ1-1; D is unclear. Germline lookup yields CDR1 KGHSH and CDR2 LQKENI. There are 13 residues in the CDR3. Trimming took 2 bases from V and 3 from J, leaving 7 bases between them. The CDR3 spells CASSPTGDTEAFF. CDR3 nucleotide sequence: TGTGCCAGCTCACCAACCGGGGACACTGAAGCTTTCTTT.

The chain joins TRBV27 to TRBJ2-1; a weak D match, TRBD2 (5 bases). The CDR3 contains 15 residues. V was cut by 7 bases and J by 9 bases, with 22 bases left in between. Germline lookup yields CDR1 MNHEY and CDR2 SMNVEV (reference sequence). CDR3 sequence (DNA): TGTGCCAGCACTAGCTCCCTGAGCATCGCTAGTGAGCAGTTCTTC. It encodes CASTSSLSIASEQFF.

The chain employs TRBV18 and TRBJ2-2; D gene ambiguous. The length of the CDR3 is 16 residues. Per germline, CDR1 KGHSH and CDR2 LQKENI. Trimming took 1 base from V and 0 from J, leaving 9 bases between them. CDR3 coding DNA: TGTGCCAGCTCACCACAGGGCAGTTCGAACACCGGGGAGCTGTTTTTT. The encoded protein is CASSPQGSSNTGELFF.

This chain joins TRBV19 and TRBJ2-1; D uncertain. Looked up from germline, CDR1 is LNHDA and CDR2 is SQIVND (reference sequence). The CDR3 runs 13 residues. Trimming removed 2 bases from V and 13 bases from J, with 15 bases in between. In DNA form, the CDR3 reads TGTGCCAGTAGTATAATAGGAGATGGTGCCCAGTTCTTC. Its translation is CASSIIGDGAQFF.

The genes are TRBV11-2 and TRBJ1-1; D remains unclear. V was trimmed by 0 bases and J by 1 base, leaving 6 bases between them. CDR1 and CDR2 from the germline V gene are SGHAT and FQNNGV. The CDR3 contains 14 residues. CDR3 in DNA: TGTGCCAGCAGCTTAGATCTAGGGAACACTGAAGCTTTCTTT. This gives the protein CASSLDLGNTEAFF.

The CDR3 DNA reads as TGTGCCAGCAGGGTTTTGGGGATCCGGACTACAGCAGGGGTCGAGCAGTACTTC. Encoded protein: CASRVLGIRTTAGVEQYF. The chain has TRBV28 and TRBJ2-7; D might be TRBD1 or TRBD2, each matching 6 bases. V was cut by 6 bases and J by 6 bases, with 30 bases left in between. The CDR3 loop spans 18 amino acids. Germline CDR1 is MDHEN and CDR2 is SYDVKM. Full variable domain (outside the CDR3, taken from reference TRBV28 and TRBJ2-7): DVKVTQSSRYLVKRTGEKVFLECVQDMDHENMFWYRQDPGLGLRLIYFSYDVKMKEKGDIPEGYSVSREKKERFSLILESASTNQTSMYLCASRVLGIRTTAGVEQYFGPGTRLTVT.

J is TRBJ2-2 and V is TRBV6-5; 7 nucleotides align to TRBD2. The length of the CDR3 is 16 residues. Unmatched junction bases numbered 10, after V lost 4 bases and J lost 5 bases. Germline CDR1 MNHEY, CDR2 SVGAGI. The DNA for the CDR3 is TGTGCCAGCAGTTGGGGAGGGACCCCTAGGACCGGGGAGCTGTTTTTT. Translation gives CASSWGGTPRTGELFF.

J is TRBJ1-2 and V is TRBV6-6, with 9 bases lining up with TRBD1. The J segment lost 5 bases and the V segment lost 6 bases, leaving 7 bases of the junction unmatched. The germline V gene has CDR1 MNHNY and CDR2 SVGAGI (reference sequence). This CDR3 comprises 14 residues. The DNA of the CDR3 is TGTGCCAGCAGGGGGACAGGGTTCAGTTATGGCTACACCTTC. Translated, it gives CASRGTGFSYGYTF.

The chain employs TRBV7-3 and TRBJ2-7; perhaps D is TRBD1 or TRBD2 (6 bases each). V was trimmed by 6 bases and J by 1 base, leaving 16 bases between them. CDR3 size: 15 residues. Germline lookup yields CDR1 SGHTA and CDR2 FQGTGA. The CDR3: CASSQGGIRSYEQYF. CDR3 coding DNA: TGTGCCAGCAGTCAAGGGGGGATACGATCCTACGAGCAGTACTTC.

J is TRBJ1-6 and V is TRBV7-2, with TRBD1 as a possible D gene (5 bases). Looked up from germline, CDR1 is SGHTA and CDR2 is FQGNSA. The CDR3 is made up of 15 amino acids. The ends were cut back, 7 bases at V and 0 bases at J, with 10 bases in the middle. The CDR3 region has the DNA TGTGCCAGCACCCTAGGACACTCCTATAATTCACCCCTCCACTTT. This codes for CASTLGHSYNSPLHF.

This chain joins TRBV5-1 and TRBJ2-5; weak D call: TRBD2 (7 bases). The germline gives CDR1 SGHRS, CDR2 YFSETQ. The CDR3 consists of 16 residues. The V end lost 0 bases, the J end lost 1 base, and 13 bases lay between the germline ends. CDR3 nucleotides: TGCGCCAGCAGCTTGGCGCGGGGGCCCGTCCAAGAGACCCAGTACTTC. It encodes CASSLARGPVQETQYF.

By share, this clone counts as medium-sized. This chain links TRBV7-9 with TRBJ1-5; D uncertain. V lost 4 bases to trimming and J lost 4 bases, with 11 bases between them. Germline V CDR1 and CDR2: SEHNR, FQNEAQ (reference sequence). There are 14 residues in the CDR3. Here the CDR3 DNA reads TGTGCCAGCAGCTCTTTTACAGCGAATCAGCCCCAGCATTTT. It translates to CASSSFTANQPQHF. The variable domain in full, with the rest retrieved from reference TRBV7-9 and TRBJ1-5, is DTGVSQNPRHKITKRGQNVTFRCDPISEHNRLYWYRQTLGQGPEFLTYFQNEAQLEKSRLLSDRFSAERPKGSFSTLEIQRTEQGDSAMYLCASSSFTANQPQHFGDGTRLSIL.

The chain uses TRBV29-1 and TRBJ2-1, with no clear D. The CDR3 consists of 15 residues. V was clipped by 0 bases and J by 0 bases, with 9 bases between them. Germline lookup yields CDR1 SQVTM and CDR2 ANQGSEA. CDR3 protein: CSVEDPGSSYNEQFF. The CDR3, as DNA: TGCAGCGTTGAAGACCCCGGAAGCTCCTACAATGAGCAGTTCTTC.

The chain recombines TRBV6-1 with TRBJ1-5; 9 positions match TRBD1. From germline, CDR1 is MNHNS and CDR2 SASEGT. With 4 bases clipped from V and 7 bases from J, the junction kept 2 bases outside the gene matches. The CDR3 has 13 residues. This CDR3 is CASSGDREQPQHF. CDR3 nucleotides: TGTGCCAGCAGTGGGGACAGGGAACAGCCCCAGCATTTT.

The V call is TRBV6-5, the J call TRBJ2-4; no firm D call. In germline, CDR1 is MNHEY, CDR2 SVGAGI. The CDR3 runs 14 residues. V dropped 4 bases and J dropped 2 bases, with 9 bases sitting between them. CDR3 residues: CASSLVASKNIQYF. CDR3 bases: TGTGCCAGCAGTTTGGTGGCGTCCAAAAACATTCAGTACTTC.

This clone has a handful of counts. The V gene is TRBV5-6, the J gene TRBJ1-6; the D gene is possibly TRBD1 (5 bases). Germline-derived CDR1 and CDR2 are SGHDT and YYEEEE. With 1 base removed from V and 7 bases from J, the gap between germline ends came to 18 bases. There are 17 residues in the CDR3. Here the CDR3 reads CASSLYPASGGNSPLHF. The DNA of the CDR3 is TGTGCCAGCAGCTTGTACCCGGCCTCCGGGGGGAATTCACCCCTCCACTTT.

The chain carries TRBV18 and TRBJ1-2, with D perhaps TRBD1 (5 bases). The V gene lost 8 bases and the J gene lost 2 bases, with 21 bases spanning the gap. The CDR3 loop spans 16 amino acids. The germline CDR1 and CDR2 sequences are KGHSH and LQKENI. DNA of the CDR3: TGTGCCAGCCCCGGGGTTCCCCAGGGAAGAAACTATGGCTACACCTTC. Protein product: CASPGVPQGRNYGYTF. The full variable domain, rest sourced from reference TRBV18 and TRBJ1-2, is NAGVMQNPRHLVRRRGQEARLRCSPMKGHSHVYWYRQLPEEGLKFMVYLQKENIIDESGMPKERFSAEFPKEGPSILRIQQVVRGDSAAYFCASPGVPQGRNYGYTFGSGTRLTVV.

CDR3 nucleotides: TGTGCCAGCAGCTTAGGGTCTAGGGGGCAAGAGACCCAGTACTTC. It encodes CASSLGSRGQETQYF. The chain recombines TRBV11-3 with TRBJ2-5; D possibly corresponds to TRBD1 (6 bases). V was trimmed by 1 base and J by 2 bases, leaving 11 bases between them. Germline CDR1 is SGHNT and CDR2 is YENEEA. The CDR3 covers 15 residues.

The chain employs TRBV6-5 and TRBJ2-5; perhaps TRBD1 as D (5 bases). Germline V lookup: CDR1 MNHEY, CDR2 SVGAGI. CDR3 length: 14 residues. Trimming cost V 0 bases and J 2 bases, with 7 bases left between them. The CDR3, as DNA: TGTGCCAGCAGTTACTCAACAGGACAAGAGACCCAGTACTTC. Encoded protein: CASSYSTGQETQYF.